This TCR beta chain was sequenced in a study of blood T cells in healthy people across ages. To note about this clonotype: Its specificity is not known.

Alongside a J-beta primer mix, a sample-barcoded 5' primer served in a second PCR lasting about 7 to 12 cycles. Researchers report that a template-switch adaptor with 12 random nucleotides tagged each cDNA molecule. From the 5' RACE reads, TCRdb called clonotypes with MiXCR, one entry per CDR3 protein. Of approximately 960,000 distinct CDR3 sequences listed, 25% to 35% were seen once; the top ten hold more than 8.5%. Germline V gene data show CDR1 as SGHAT and CDR2 as FQNNGV. V lost 6 bases to trimming and J lost 0 bases, with 18 bases between them. This CDR3 region has 18 residues. Study-wide results and limits: Age advanced and TCR beta diversity per million T cells fell, roughly linearly.

The data also belong to a second study, concerning T cells of mothers and their children.

The chain joins TRBV11-2 to TRBJ1-6; D might be TRBD1 (5 bases). This receptor was identified in a middle-aged woman in good health. Specimen: blood. This chain's CDR3 is CASSPLGRRSSYNSPLHF. The CDR3 DNA reads as TGTGCCAGCAGTCCTCTGGGACGTCGGAGCTCCTATAATTCACCCCTCCACTTT. Full variable domain (missing parts from reference TRBV11-2 and TRBJ1-6): EAGVAQSPRYKIIEKRQSVAFWCNPISGHATLYWYQQILGQGPKLLIQFQNNGVVDDSQLPKDRFSAERLKGVDSTLKIQPAKLEDSAVYLCASSPLGRRSSYNSPLHFGNGTRLTVT.